The clone carrying this T cell receptor beta chain has only a few counts. Unique molecular identifiers were incorporated during preparation of the TCRbeta library. A single record per CDR3 protein comes from TCRdb applying MiXCR to the PCR reads. The table lists 500,000 to 600,000 distinct CDR3 sequences, 30% to 35% of them singletons, with approximately 2.3% in the top ten. CDR1 MNHNS and CDR2 SASEGT come from the germline V gene. Trimming took off 5 bases at V and 4 bases at J, with 14 bases between the two ends. The CDR3 has 14 amino acids. The entry originates in a study of T-cell reconstitution after alpha-beta-depleted transplantation in children.

The chain recombines TRBV6-1 with TRBJ2-5, with D perhaps matching TRBD1 (5 bases). The source material was PBMCs from the stem cell graft donor, sampled from the stem cell graft. The TCR comes from a human donor who donated a stem cell graft to a child with aplastic anemia. For the CDR3, the DNA is TGTGCCAGCAGTCCCGACAGACCTTTAGAGACCCAGTACTTC. Its translation: CASSPDRPLETQYF.